This T cell receptor (beta chain) comes out of a study of PD-L1 blockade in urothelial cancer (dated by TCRdb to about 2017). For the study in its entirety: All patients started therapy around 2014 and received atezolizumab 1,200 mg intravenously every 3 weeks. Progression-free survival longer than 6 months counted as durable clinical benefit, and TCR features were additionally tested against both progression-free and overall survival. In the same patients who had TCR sequencing, pretreatment tumors also underwent whole exome sequencing and RNA sequencing. Blood samples yielded a median of around 140,000 T cells and more than 80,000 unique TCRs, with median clonality 0.080. Blood samples were analyzed at 3 weeks after treatment start (second dose) and at 6 weeks after treatment start. Fewer than ten patients reached durable clinical benefit, while 20 to 25 patients did not. The study was an exploratory multi-omic analysis of somatic, immune and clinical correlates of response to PD-L1 blockade with atezolizumab in urothelial cancer. Pretreatment blood TCR-seq was available for twenty-nine patients, at least one posttreatment blood collection was obtained for some 24 patients, and tumor TCR-seq was available for some 24 patients. Twenty-five of 29 patients were males with bladder-origin urothelial cancer, and about 60% of the roughly 29 reported a prior smoking history. Pretreatment tumor samples, along with matched peripheral blood collected serially before and after atezolizumab treatment, underwent TCR sequencing. Patients had an ECOG performance status of 0 or 1 and had received between 0 and 3 prior chemotherapy regimens. The research as a whole found: Improved progression-free and overall survival was found to be associated with pretreatment peripheral blood TCR clonality below the median. Because the sample size was small (n of about 29) and many exploratory analyses were performed, the results are intended to be hypothesis-generating. Greater expansion of tumor-associated TCR clones in peripheral blood 3 weeks after the start of treatment was observed in patients with durable benefit (n of about 20, p = 0.022).

Explained via the paper, the time point label denotes: pretreatment peripheral blood. A cohort of 25 to 30 patients with locally advanced or metastatic urothelial carcinoma, treated at Memorial Sloan Kettering on a trial protocol, was included. Peripheral blood mononuclear cells were collected pretreatment and during treatment, with between 1 and 8 total time points per patient. The Qiagen DNeasy Blood extraction kit was used to purify genomic DNA from total PBMCs and from tumor samples. Collected pretreatment and during treatment, PBMCs were isolated and stored as previously described. CDR1 and CDR2, looked up from the germline V gene, are ENHRY and SYGVKD. V is clipped by 5 bases and J by 3 bases, and the sequence between their germline boundaries is 8 bases long. Inclusive of the bounding cysteine and phenylalanine, the CDR3 is 12 residues long. CDR3 DNA is the only sequence kept; it has 36 bases, read in frame from the first base.

Synthetic TCR analog templates were spiked into each PCR to estimate absolute template abundance from read counts. The immunoSEQ assay used bias-controlled V and J gene primers to amplify TCRbeta CDR3 regions from genomic DNA. Sequencing of rearranged TCRbeta segments was done at approximately 20X coverage. Concerning the study's data processing: Sequencing errors were corrected by clustering, and CDR3s were annotated against IMGT so that V, D and J genes could be assigned. Downstream analyses used only productive TCRbeta rearrangements and left out out-of-frame or stop-codon sequences. Clonality was computed as one minus Shannon entropy normalized by the log of the number of unique productive sequences. Fisher's exact test with Benjamini-Hochberg correction, using a cutoff of adjusted p below 0.01, was how clones that differed between time points or between blood and tumor were identified. This is the immuneACCESS table as TCRdb keeps it, with only in-frame sequences that have V and J called. A part of the clones is gone; compared with another copy, unresolved V genes explain less than half, and the rest is unexplained. That table supplies the V and J calls and clone size; D and trimming were determined from the DNA. The sample yields approximately 51,000 clones; approximately 86% were counted once. The ten largest clonotypes hold around 22% of the sample.

For this clone: What antigen it recognizes has not been identified. No base quality values were provided; no much bigger clone lies one nucleotide off.

This chain is built from TRBV10-3 and TRBJ2-7; a tentative D match to TRBD1 spans 5 bases. This sequence originates from a man in his sixties with urothelial cancer. Source: PBMCs, taken around atezolizumab (anti-PD-L1) treatment. The nucleotides read TGTGCCATCAGTATGGACAACTACGAGCAGTACTTC. Translation gives CAISMDNYEQYF.